Listed here are 16 T cell receptor beta chains from one sample, sequenced in a study of T cell responses to AZD1222 COVID-19 vaccine (TCRdb year 2021). The sample's time point label, in plain terms: baseline before first vaccination. The library was prepared using the immunoSEQ multiplex PCR assay. TCRdb took this table from immuneACCESS and kept in-frame rearrangements with V and J called. Such tables lack part of the clones; where checked against another copy, unresolved V genes explain under half of the gap, and the rest is unexplained. For this sample there are fewer than 200,000 clones; approximately 92% appear just once. The ten largest clones add up to less than 1.5% of the sample. The material sequenced was peripheral blood, taken on day 0 of AZD1222 vaccination. These receptors came from an adult in good health.

The genes are TRBV10-3 and TRBJ1-2, with D possibly matching TRBD1 (5 bases). Trimming took 9 bases from V and 4 from J, leaving 6 bases between them. Germline CDR1 and CDR2: ENHRY and SYGVKD. The CDR3 has 10 amino acids. This chain's CDR3 is CAIRGYGYTF. The CDR3 nucleotides read TGTGCCATTAGGGGCTATGGCTACACCTTC.

The J gene is TRBJ1-1, the V gene TRBV10-3; D ambiguous. The V gene lost 4 bases and the J gene lost 7 bases, with 16 bases spanning the gap. Germline V gene sequence: CDR1 ENHRY, CDR2 SYGVKD. The CDR3 spans 14 residues. In DNA form, the CDR3 reads TGTGCCATCAGTGGCCGGAGGGATGTAAGTGAAGCTTTCTTT. This gives the protein CAISGRRDVSEAFF.

This chain connects TRBV10-3 to TRBJ1-4, with D tentatively TRBD1 (6 bases). Looked up from germline, CDR1 is ENHRY and CDR2 is SYGVKD. The V end lost 4 bases, the J end lost 0 bases, and 9 bases lay between the germline ends. The CDR3 totals 15 residues. CDR3 nucleotides: TGTGCCATCAGTGGAGACAGGACAACTAATGAAAAACTGTTTTTT. The encoded protein is CAISGDRTTNEKLFF.

On this clone itself: The junction and the germline gene differ at one end; a read error may be behind it. The rearrangement links TRBV11-3 to TRBJ2-7, with 11 bases aligning to TRBD1. This CDR3 region has 12 residues. Looked up from germline, CDR1 is SGHNT and CDR2 is YENEEA. The CDR3 region is CAGRGTGGEQYF. The CDR3 DNA sequence: TGTGCCGGCAGGGGGACAGGGGGCGAGCAGTACTTC.

The chain has TRBV5-1 and TRBJ1-2; 11 bases align to TRBD1. Trimming took 2 bases from V and 2 from J; bases not matched to a gene: 5. Germline V gives CDR1 SGHRS, CDR2 YFSETQ. This CDR3 has 16 residues. CDR3 in amino acids: CASSFGQGAYNYGYTF. The CDR3 region has the DNA TGCGCCAGCAGCTTCGGACAGGGGGCTTACAACTATGGCTACACCTTC.

This chain uses TRBV9 with TRBJ2-2; tentatively, D is TRBD1 (6 bases). CDR1 and CDR2 (germline): SGDLS, YYNGEE. This CDR3 comprises 14 residues. Trimming cost V 3 bases and J 6 bases, with 12 bases left between them. The CDR3 region is CASSGGGFAGELFF. In nucleotides, the CDR3 is TGTGCCAGCAGCGGTGGGGGCTTTGCCGGGGAGCTGTTTTTT.

This CDR3 reads CASRQDSGNTIYF. DNA of the CDR3: TGTGCCAGCCGACAGGACTCTGGAAACACCATATATTTT. This chain links TRBV2 with TRBJ1-3; D is possibly TRBD1 (6 bases). Per the germline V gene, CDR1 is SNHLY and CDR2 is FYNNEI. Deletions cut 8 bases from V and 0 bases from J, with 8 bases between. The CDR3 contains 13 residues. Full variable domain (rest looked up from reference TRBV2 and TRBJ1-3): EPEVTQTPSHQVTQMGQEVILRCVPISNHLYFYWYRQILGQKVEFLVSFYNNEISEKSEIFDDQFSVERPDGSNFTLKIRSTKLEDSAMYFCASRQDSGNTIYFGEGSWLTVV.

This rearrangement joins TRBV5-1 to TRBJ2-4; 10 bases are shared with TRBD2. The CDR3 loop spans 13 amino acids. Germline V CDR1 and CDR2: SGHRS, YFSETQ. With 2 bases clipped from V and 10 bases from J, the junction kept 3 bases outside the gene matches. In DNA, the CDR3 is TGCGCCAGCAGCTTAGCTAGCGGGGGTATTCAGTACTTC. Translation: CASSLASGGIQYF.

V usage is TRBV19 and J usage is TRBJ2-2; TRBD1 matches 8 bases. CDR1 and CDR2 (germline): LNHDA, SQIVND (reference sequence). The CDR3 totals 15 residues. The V gene end was trimmed by 3 bases and the J gene end by 4 bases; junction bases not matched to a gene: 4. This chain's CDR3 is CASSIRTGTTGELFF. Written as DNA, the CDR3 is TGTGCCAGTAGTATCAGGACAGGGACCACCGGGGAGCTGTTTTTT.

The chain combines TRBV20-1 with TRBJ1-5; D remains unclear. CDR1 and CDR2 from the germline V gene are DFQATT and SNEGSKA (reference sequence). V gave up 3 bases and J gave up 8 bases, with 20 bases separating them. The CDR3 is made up of 15 amino acids. Written as DNA, the CDR3 is TGCAGTGCTAGTCCCTCGGTGGGCAATCAGAAGCCCCAGCATTTT. It yields the protein CSASPSVGNQKPQHF.

The J gene is TRBJ1-4, the V gene TRBV6-5, with D possibly matching TRBD1 (6 bases). Germline V gene data show CDR1 as MNHEY and CDR2 as SVGAGI. The germline V and J ends were trimmed by 0 bases and 7 bases, with 15 bases remaining between them. The length of the CDR3 is 16 residues. CDR3 region: CASSYSKGVRGEKLFF. The CDR3 coding sequence is TGTGCCAGCAGTTACTCGAAGGGGGTCCGGGGTGAAAAACTGTTTTTT.

The rearrangement joins TRBV18 to TRBJ1-2; D is undetermined. V lost 2 bases and J 3 bases, leaving 10 bases between the germline ends. The CDR3 runs 14 residues. Germline CDR1 is KGHSH and CDR2 is LQKENI. Written as DNA, the CDR3 is TGTGCCAGCTCACCATCCGCAAGCCACTATGGCTACACCTTC. Its translation is CASSPSASHYGYTF.

The rearrangement joins TRBV6-4 to TRBJ2-1, with D tentatively TRBD1 (5 bases). Trimming left V 5 bases short and J 6 bases short, with 14 bases between. Germline lookup yields CDR1 MRHNA and CDR2 SNTAGT. This CDR3 is built from 14 residues. CDR3 loop: CASSTGQGSNEQFF. The DNA for the CDR3 is TGTGCCAGCAGTACCGGCCAGGGTAGCAATGAGCAGTTCTTC.

The chain carries TRBV19 and TRBJ2-1, with 9 bases identical to TRBD2. This CDR3 is built from 16 residues. Trimming took 6 bases from V and 3 from J; bases not matched to a gene: 9. CDR1 and CDR2 (germline): LNHDA, SQIVND (reference sequence). CDR3 sequence: CASSPPGAGGYNEQFF. The CDR3 DNA follows: TGTGCCAGTAGCCCCCCCGGAGCGGGGGGCTACAATGAGCAGTTCTTC.

This chain connects TRBV3-1 (or the pseudogene TRBV3-2) to TRBJ2-7; TRBD2 matches at 12 bases. V was clipped by 5 bases and J by 7 bases; unmatched bases: 12. The CDR3 contains 16 residues. Germline V gives CDR1 LGHDT, CDR2 YNNKEL (reference sequence). The CDR3 is CASSTNPSGGVREQYF. CDR3 in DNA: TGTGCCAGCAGCACCAATCCTAGCGGGGGGGTCCGGGAGCAGTACTTC.

The chain has TRBV19 and TRBJ1-1, with 8 bases aligning to TRBD1. In germline, CDR1 is LNHDA, CDR2 SQIVND (reference sequence). V lost 5 bases to trimming and J lost 1 base; unmatched junction nucleotides: 6. This CDR3 comprises 15 residues. CDR3 sequence: CASSVPGTGNTEAFF. The CDR3 nucleotides are TGTGCCAGTAGTGTACCCGGGACAGGGAACACTGAAGCTTTCTTT.